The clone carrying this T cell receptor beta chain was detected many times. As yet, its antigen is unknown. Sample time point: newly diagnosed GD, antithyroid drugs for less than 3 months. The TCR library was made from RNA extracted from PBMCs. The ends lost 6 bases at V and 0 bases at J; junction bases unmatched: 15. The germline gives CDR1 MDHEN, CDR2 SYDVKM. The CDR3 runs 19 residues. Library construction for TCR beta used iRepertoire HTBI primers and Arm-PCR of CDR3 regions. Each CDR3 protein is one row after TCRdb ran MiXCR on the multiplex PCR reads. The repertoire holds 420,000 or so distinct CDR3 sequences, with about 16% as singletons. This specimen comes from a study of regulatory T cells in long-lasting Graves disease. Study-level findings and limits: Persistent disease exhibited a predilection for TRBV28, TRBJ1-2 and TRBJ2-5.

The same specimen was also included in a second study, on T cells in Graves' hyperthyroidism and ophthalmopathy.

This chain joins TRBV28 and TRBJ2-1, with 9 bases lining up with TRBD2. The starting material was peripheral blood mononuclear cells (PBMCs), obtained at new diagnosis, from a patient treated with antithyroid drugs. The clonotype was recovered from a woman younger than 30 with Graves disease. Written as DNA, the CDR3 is TGTGCCAGCAGCCCCGGGGTTAGCGGGAGAATGAGCTCCTACAATGAGCAGTTCTTC. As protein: CASSPGVSGRMSSYNEQFF.